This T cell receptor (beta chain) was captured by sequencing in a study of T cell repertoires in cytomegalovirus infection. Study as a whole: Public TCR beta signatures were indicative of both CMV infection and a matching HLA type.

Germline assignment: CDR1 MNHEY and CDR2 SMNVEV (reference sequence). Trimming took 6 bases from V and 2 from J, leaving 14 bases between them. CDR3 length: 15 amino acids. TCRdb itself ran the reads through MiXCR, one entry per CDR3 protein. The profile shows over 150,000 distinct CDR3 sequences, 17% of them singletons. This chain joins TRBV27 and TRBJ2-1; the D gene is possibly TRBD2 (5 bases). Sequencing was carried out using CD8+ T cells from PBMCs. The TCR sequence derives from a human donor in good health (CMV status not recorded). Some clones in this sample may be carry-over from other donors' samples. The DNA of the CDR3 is TGTGCCAGCAGGGACGGGGAAATGGCCTACAATGAGCAGTTCTTC. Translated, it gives CASRDGEMAYNEQFF.